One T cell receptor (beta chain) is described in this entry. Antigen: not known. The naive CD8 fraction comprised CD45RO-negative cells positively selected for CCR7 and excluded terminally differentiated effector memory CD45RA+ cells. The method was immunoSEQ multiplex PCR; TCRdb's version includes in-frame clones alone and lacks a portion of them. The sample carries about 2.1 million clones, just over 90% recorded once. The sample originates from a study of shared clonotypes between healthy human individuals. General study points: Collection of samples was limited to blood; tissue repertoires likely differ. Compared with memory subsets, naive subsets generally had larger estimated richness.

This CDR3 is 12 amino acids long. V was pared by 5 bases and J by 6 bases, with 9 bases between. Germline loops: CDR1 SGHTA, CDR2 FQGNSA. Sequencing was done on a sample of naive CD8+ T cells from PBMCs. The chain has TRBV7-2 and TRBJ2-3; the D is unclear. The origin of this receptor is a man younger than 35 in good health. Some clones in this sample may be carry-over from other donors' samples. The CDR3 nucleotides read TGTGCCAGCAGCACTGAGGCGGATACGCAGTATTTT. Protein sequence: CASSTEADTQYF.